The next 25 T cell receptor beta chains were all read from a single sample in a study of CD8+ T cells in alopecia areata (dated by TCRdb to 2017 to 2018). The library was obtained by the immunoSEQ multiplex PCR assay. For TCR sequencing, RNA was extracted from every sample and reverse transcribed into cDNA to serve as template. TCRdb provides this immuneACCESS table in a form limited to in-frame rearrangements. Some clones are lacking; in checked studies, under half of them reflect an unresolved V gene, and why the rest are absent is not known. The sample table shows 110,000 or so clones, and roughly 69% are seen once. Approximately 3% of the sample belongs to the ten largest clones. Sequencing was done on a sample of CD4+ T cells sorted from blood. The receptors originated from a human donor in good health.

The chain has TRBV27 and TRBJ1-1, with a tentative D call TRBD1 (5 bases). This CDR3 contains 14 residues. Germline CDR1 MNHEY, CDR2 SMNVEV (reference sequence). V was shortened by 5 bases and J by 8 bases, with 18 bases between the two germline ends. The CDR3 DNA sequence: TGTGCCAGCAGTCCCTACCGGCAGGGTCGAGAAGCTTTCTTT. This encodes CASSPYRQGREAFF.

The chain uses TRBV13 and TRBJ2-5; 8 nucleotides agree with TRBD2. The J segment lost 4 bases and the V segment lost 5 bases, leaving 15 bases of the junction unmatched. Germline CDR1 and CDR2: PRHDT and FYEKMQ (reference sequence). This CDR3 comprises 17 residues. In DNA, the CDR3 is TGTGCCAGCAGCGCCGAACCGCGGACTAGCCAAAGAGAGACCCAGTACTTC. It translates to CASSAEPRTSQRETQYF. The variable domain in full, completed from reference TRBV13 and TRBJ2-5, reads AAGVIQSPRHLIKEKRETATLKCYPIPRHDTVYWYQQGPGQDPQFLISFYEKMQSDKGSIPDRFSAQQFSDYHSELNMSSLELGDSALYFCASSAEPRTSQRETQYFGPGTRLLVL.

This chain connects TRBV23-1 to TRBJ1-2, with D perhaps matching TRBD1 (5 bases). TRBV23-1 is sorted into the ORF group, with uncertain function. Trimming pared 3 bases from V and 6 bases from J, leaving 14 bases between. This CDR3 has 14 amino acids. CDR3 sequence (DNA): TGCGCCAGCAGTCACCTGAGGGGTCCGAATGGCTACACCTTC. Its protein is CASSHLRGPNGYTF.

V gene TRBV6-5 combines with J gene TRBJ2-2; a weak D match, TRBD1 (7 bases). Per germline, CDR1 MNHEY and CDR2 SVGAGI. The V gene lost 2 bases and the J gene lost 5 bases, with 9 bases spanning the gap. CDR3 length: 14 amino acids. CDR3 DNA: TGTGCCAGCAGTTACCAGGGGGGTACCGGGGAGCTGTTTTTT. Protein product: CASSYQGGTGELFF.

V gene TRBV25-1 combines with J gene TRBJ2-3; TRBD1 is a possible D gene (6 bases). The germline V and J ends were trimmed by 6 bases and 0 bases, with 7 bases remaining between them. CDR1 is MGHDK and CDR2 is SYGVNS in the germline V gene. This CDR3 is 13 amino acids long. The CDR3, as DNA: TGTGCCAGCAGGGACAGCAGCACAGATACGCAGTATTTT. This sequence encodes CASRDSSTDTQYF.

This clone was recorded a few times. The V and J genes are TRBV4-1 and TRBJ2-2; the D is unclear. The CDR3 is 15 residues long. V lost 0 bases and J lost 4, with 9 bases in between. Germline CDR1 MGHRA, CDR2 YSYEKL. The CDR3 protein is CASSQDRSPTGELFF. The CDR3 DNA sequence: TGCGCCAGCAGCCAAGATCGAAGCCCCACCGGGGAGCTGTTTTTT.

The chain's CDR3 is CASRAHRGNVEPQHF. The CDR3 DNA follows: TGCGCCAGCAGAGCCCATAGGGGGAACGTGGAGCCCCAGCATTTT. The chain combines TRBV5-1 with TRBJ1-5; possible D gene TRBD1, 6 bases. Germline loops: CDR1 SGHRS, CDR2 YFSETQ. The CDR3 sequence is 15 residues long. Trimming cost V 5 bases and J 8 bases, with 20 bases left between them.

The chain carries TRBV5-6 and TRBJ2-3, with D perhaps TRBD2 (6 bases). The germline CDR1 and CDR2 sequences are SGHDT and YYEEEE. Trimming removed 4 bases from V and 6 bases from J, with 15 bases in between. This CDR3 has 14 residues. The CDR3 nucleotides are TGTGCCAGCAGCCCCGTCGGAGGGAGGGATACGCAGTATTTT. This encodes CASSPVGGRDTQYF.

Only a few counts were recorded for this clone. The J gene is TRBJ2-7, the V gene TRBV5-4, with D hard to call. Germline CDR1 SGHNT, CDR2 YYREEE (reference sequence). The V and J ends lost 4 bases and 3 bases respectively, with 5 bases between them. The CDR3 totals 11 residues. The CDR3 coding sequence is TGTGCCAGCAGCAACCGCTACGAGCAGTACTTC. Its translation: CASSNRYEQYF. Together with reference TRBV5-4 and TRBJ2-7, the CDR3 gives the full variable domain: ETGVTQSPTHLIKTRGQQVTLRCSSQSGHNTVSWYQQALGQGPQFIFQYYREEENGRGNFPPRFSGLQFPNYSSELNVNALELDDSALYLCASSNRYEQYFGPGTRLTVT.

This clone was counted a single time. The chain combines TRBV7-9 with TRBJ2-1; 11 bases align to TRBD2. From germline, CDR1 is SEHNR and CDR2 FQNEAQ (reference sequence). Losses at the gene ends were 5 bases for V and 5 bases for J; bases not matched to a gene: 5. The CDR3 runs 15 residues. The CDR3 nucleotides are TGTGCCAGCAGCCCCAGACTAGCGGGGAACAATGAGCAGTTCTTC. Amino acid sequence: CASSPRLAGNNEQFF.

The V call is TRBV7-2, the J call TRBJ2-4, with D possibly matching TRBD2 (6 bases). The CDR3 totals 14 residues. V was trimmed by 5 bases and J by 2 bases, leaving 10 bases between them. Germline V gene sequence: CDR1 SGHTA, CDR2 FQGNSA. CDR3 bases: TGTGCCAGCAGCCCCGGGACTTCCAAAAACATTCAGTACTTC. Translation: CASSPGTSKNIQYF.

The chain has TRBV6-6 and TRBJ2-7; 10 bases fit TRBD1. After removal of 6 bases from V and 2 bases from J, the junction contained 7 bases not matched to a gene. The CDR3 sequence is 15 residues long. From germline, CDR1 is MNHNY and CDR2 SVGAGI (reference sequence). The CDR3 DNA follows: TGTGCCAGCAGGCTGGGACAGGGGCGAACCTACGAGCAGTACTTC. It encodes CASRLGQGRTYEQYF.

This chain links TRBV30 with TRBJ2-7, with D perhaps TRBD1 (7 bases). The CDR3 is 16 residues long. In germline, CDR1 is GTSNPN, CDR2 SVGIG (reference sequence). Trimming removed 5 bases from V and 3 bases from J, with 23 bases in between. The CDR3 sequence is CAWRRETGQLNYEQYF. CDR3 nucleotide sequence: TGTGCCTGGCGGAGGGAAACGGGACAGCTAAACTACGAGCAGTACTTC.

The CDR3 coding sequence is TGCGCCAGCAGCCAAGTTATTCCTAATCAGCCCCAGCATTTT. Protein: CASSQVIPNQPQHF. The rearrangement uses TRBV4-1 and TRBJ1-5; D not resolved. Germline CDR1 is MGHRA and CDR2 is YSYEKL. The CDR3 has 14 residues. The ends were cut back, 1 base at V and 4 bases at J, with 8 bases in the middle.

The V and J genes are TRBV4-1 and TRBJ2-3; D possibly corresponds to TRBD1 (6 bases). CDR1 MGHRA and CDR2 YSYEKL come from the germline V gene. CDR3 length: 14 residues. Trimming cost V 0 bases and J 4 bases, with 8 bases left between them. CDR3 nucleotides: TGCGCCAGCAGCCAAGAGTGGGGGCCAGATACGCAGTATTTT. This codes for CASSQEWGPDTQYF.

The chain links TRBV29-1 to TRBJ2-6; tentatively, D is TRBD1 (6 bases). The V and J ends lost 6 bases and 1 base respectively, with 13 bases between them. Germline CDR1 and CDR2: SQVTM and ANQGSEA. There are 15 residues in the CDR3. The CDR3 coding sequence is TGCAGCGTGGCGACGACAGGTTCTGGGGCCAACGTCCTGACTTTC. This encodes CSVATTGSGANVLTF.

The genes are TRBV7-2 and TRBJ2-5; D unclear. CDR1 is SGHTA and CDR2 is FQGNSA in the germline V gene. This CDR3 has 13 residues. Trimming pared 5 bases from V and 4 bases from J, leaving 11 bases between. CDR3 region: CASSVQWGETQYF. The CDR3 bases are TGTGCCAGCAGCGTACAATGGGGAGAGACCCAGTACTTC.

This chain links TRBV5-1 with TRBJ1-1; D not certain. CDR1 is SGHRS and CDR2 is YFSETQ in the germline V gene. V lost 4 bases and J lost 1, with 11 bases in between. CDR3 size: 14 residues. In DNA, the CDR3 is TGCGCCAGCAGCCCGGACGGCTGGAACACTGAAGCTTTCTTT. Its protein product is CASSPDGWNTEAFF.

CDR3 coding DNA: TGTGCCAGCATGGCAGGGAAAGGCTACGAGCAGTACTTC. It codes for CASMAGKGYEQYF. J is TRBJ2-7 and V is TRBV27; D may be TRBD1 (5 bases). This CDR3 is 13 amino acids long. Germline V gene lookup returns CDR1 MNHEY and CDR2 SMNVEV (reference sequence). V was pared by 7 bases and J by 3 bases, with 13 bases between.

CDR3 in amino acids: CASSETGQGSGGYTF. In DNA, the CDR3 is TGTGCCAGCAGTGAGACGGGACAGGGAAGTGGAGGCTACACCTTC. The chain combines TRBV2 with TRBJ1-2, with 9 bases aligning to TRBD1. The CDR3 contains 15 residues. V gave up 3 bases and J gave up 8 bases; unmatched junction bases: 10. The V gene's germline CDR1 is SNHLY and CDR2 FYNNEI.

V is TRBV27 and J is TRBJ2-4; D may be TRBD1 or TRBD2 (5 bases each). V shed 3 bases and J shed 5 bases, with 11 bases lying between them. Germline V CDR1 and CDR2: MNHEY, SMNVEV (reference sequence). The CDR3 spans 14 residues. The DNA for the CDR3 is TGTGCCAGCAGTTTCTGGGGGTACCAAAACATTCAGTACTTC. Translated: CASSFWGYQNIQYF.

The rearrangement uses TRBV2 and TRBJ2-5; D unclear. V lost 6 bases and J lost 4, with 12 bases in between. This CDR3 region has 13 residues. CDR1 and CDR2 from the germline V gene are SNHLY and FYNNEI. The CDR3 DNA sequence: TGTGCCAGCAGCGTGTTGGGATCAGAGACCCAGTACTTC. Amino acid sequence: CASSVLGSETQYF.

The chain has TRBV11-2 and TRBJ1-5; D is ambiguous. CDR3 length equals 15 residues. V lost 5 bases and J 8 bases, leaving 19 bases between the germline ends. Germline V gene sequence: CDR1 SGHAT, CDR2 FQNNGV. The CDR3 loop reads CASSQSPRGEEPQHF. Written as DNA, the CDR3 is TGTGCCAGCAGCCAAAGTCCCCGGGGAGAGGAGCCCCAGCATTTT.

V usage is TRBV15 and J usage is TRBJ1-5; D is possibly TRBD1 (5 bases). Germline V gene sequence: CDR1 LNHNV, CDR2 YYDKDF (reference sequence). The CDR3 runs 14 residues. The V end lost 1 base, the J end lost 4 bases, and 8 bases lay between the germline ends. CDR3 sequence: CATSRVRVNQPQHF. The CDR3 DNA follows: TGTGCCACCAGCAGAGTCAGGGTAAATCAGCCCCAGCATTTT.

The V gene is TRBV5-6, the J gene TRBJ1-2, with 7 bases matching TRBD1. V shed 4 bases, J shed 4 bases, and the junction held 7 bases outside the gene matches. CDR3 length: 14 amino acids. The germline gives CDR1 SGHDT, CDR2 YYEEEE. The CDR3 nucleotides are TGTGCCAGCAGCCGGGACAGTGAGTCCTATGGCTACACCTTC. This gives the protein CASSRDSESYGYTF.